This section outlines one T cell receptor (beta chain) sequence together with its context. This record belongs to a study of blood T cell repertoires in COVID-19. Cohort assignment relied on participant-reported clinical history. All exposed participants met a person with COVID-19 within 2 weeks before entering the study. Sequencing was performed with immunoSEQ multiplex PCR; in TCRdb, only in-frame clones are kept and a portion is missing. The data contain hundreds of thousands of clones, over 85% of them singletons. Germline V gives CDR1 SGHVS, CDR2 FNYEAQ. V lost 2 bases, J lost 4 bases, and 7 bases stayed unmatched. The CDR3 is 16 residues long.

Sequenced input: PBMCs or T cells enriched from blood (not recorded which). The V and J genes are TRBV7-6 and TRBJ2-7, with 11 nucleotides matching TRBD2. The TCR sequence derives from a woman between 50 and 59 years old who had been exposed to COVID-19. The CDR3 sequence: CASSLLLAGDPYEQYF. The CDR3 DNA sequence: TGTGCCAGCAGCTTACTACTAGCGGGGGACCCATACGAGCAGTACTTC.